Following are 21 T cell receptor beta chains from one sample sequenced in a study of T cell clonotyping in hematopoietic cell transplantation. Using immunoSEQ multiplex PCR, the repertoire was profiled, and TCRdb retains in-frame clones only, with some absent. Of tens of thousands of clones listed, about 96% were seen once; the top ten hold about 1.8%. Time point noted: recipient sample about 28 days before transplant, after cytoreduction. The material sequenced was peripheral blood mononuclear cells, taken before stem cell transplant. These receptors originate from a woman between 50 and 59 years old with acute myeloid leukemia. Some clones in this sample may be carry-over from other donors' samples.

This clone has only one observation. The chain employs TRBV5-1 and TRBJ2-3; 7 nucleotides line up with TRBD2. Germline V lookup: CDR1 SGHRS, CDR2 YFSETQ. The CDR3 contains 14 residues. Trimming at V came to 2 bases and at J to 4 bases, leaving 4 bases not matched to a gene. CDR3 nucleotides: TGCGCCAGCAGCTTAGCGGGGCTGTCAGATACGCAGTATTTT. Translated, it gives CASSLAGLSDTQYF.

The rearrangement links TRBV2 to TRBJ1-3; D remains unclear. Trimming took 7 bases from V and 0 from J, leaving 7 bases between them. Germline lookup yields CDR1 SNHLY and CDR2 FYNNEI. The length of the CDR3 is 13 residues. CDR3 sequence: CASNYYSGNTIYF. In nucleotides, the CDR3 is TGTGCCAGCAATTACTACTCTGGAAACACCATATATTTT.

V gene TRBV5-1 combines with J gene TRBJ2-1; 9 bases agree with TRBD2. From germline, CDR1 is SGHRS and CDR2 YFSETQ. V shed 3 bases and J 5 bases; nucleotides not matched to a gene: 6. This CDR3 is built from 15 residues. In nucleotides, the CDR3 is TGCGCCAGCAGCTCGACTAGCGGTAGTCACAATGAGCAGTTCTTC. As protein: CASSSTSGSHNEQFF.

With regard to this clone: Other DNA sequences in this sample translate to the same CDR3. The rearrangement links TRBV7-2 to TRBJ2-7; 8 bases are a match to TRBD2. The CDR3 sequence is 14 residues long. Germline V gene lookup returns CDR1 SGHTA and CDR2 FQGNSA. With 5 bases clipped from V and 7 bases from J, the junction kept 10 bases outside the gene matches. The CDR3 sequence: CASSPREGSNEQYF. In nucleotides, the CDR3 is TGTGCCAGCAGCCCCCGGGAGGGCAGCAATGAGCAGTACTTC.

The rearrangement uses TRBV2 and TRBJ1-2, with D possibly TRBD1 on 5 matching bases. Germline lookup yields CDR1 SNHLY and CDR2 FYNNEI. Trimming cost V 6 bases and J 7 bases, with 9 bases left between them. CDR3 length equals 11 residues. The CDR3: CASRNQGGYTF. In nucleotides, the CDR3 is TGTGCCAGCAGGAATCAGGGTGGCTACACCTTC.

V is TRBV13 and J is TRBJ1-2; D not certain. Trimming left V 5 bases short and J 2 bases short, with 6 bases between. Looked up from germline, CDR1 is PRHDT and CDR2 is FYEKMQ (reference sequence). The CDR3 has 12 amino acids. The CDR3 sequence is CASSPTNYGYTF. The CDR3 DNA reads as TGTGCCAGCAGCCCGACAAACTATGGCTACACCTTC.

This chain connects TRBV2 to TRBJ2-4, with 7 bases lining up with TRBD1. V gave up 5 bases and J gave up 1 base; unmatched junction bases: 5. Germline-derived CDR1 and CDR2 are SNHLY and FYNNEI. This CDR3 contains 15 residues. CDR3 DNA: TGTGCCAGCAGTCGGGACAGCCTTGCCAAAAACATTCAGTACTTC. Amino acids: CASSRDSLAKNIQYF.

The chain uses TRBV6-5 and TRBJ1-1, with a weak D call TRBD1 (6 bases). This CDR3 spans 14 amino acids. Germline-derived CDR1 and CDR2 are MNHEY and SVGAGI. V lost 5 bases to trimming and J lost 5 bases, with 15 bases between them. The CDR3 DNA reads TGTGCCAGCAGTCGCTCGGGGGCTAAGACTGAAGCTTTCTTT. Translated: CASSRSGAKTEAFF.

This clone was seen just once. DNA of the CDR3: TGTGCCAGCAGGAAAGGGAGGGTAACTAATTCACCCCTCCACTTT. It codes for CASRKGRVTNSPLHF. The chain uses TRBV2 and TRBJ1-6; D is unclear. CDR3 length: 15 residues. The V end lost 6 bases, the J end lost 6 bases, and 15 bases lay between the germline ends. The germline V gene encodes CDR1 SNHLY and CDR2 FYNNEI.

The chain has TRBV19 and TRBJ2-5; no definite D call. The CDR3 has 13 amino acids. Trimming pared 5 bases from V and 2 bases from J, leaving 9 bases between. The germline CDR1 and CDR2 sequences are LNHDA and SQIVND (reference sequence). CDR3: CASSRQLQETQYF. CDR3 DNA: TGTGCCAGTAGTCGCCAGCTTCAAGAGACCCAGTACTTC. The full variable domain, its missing parts supplied by reference TRBV19 and TRBJ2-5, is DGGITQSPKYLFRKEGQNVTLSCEQNLNHDAMYWYRQDPGQGLRLIYYSQIVNDFQKGDIAEGYSVSREKKESFPLTVTSAQKNPTAFYLCASSRQLQETQYFGPGTRLLVL.

Written as DNA, the CDR3 is TGTGCCAGCAGCTTAATGGGCATGAGCACAGATACGCAGTATTTT. This sequence encodes CASSLMGMSTDTQYF. V gene TRBV7-3 combines with J gene TRBJ2-3; D unclear. CDR1 is SGHTA and CDR2 is FQGTGA in the germline V gene. V lost 1 base to trimming and J lost 0 bases, with 8 bases between them. The CDR3 loop spans 15 amino acids.

The count of this clone is one. This chain connects TRBV19 to TRBJ1-1; D remains unclear. The CDR3 loop spans 14 amino acids. Trimming removed 3 bases at V and 4 bases at J, with 12 bases between. CDR1 and CDR2 (germline): LNHDA, SQIVND (reference sequence). The CDR3 sequence: CASSIGREGTEAFF. CDR3 bases: TGTGCCAGTAGTATTGGGAGGGAGGGCACTGAAGCTTTCTTT.

This chain connects TRBV28 to TRBJ2-7; TRBD1 matches 7 bases. Germline CDR1 and CDR2: MDHEN and SYDVKM. Germline trimming cut 4 bases from V and 7 bases from J; bases unmatched to any gene: 7. The CDR3 covers 13 residues. The DNA of the CDR3 is TGTGCCAGCAGTTCCCCGGGACAGCTAGAGCAGTACTTC. Translating it yields CASSSPGQLEQYF.

V usage is TRBV19 and J usage is TRBJ1-4, with D maybe TRBD1 (6 bases). The CDR3 extends over 15 amino acids. Per germline, CDR1 LNHDA and CDR2 SQIVND (reference sequence). V dropped 5 bases and J dropped 3 bases, with 13 bases sitting between them. DNA for the CDR3: TGTGCCAGTAGTTTTACAGGGAGCCCTAATGAAAAACTGTTTTTT. As protein: CASSFTGSPNEKLFF.

The J gene is TRBJ2-7, the V gene TRBV7-8; 7 positions match TRBD1. The CDR3 has 16 amino acids. The junction had 9 bases not matched to a gene; V was cut back by 3 bases and J by 1 base. CDR1 is SGHVS and CDR2 is FQNEAQ in the germline V gene. The chain's CDR3 is CASSFRVEGASYEQYF. The CDR3 DNA reads as TGTGCCAGCAGCTTTAGGGTTGAGGGGGCTTCCTACGAGCAGTACTTC.

The V call is TRBV9, the J call TRBJ2-7, with D possibly TRBD1 on 6 matching bases. CDR3 length: 15 amino acids. V gave up 0 bases and J gave up 2 bases, with 12 bases separating them. Germline V lookup: CDR1 SGDLS, CDR2 YYNGEE. The CDR3 DNA reads as TGTGCCAGCAGCGTAGGTAATTCAGGGGCCTACGAGCAGTACTTC. Translated: CASSVGNSGAYEQYF.

The CDR3: CASSSRPEGAWVNTEAFF. As DNA, the CDR3 is TGTGCCAGCAGCTCCCGTCCGGAGGGGGCTTGGGTGAACACTGAAGCTTTCTTT. The chain has TRBV7-9 and TRBJ1-1, with 7 nucleotides matching TRBD1. CDR1 and CDR2 (germline): SEHNR, FQNEAQ (reference sequence). Trimming at V came to 4 bases and at J to 0 bases, leaving 14 bases not matched to a gene. This CDR3 is 18 amino acids long.

V is TRBV29-1 and J is TRBJ2-1; 8 positions agree with TRBD1. CDR1 is SQVTM and CDR2 is ANQGSEA in the germline V gene. This CDR3 comprises 11 residues. J lost 14 bases, V lost 4 bases, and 7 bases had no gene match. The CDR3 sequence is CSVVWDRLKFF. The CDR3 coding sequence is TGCAGCGTTGTCTGGGACAGGTTGAAGTTCTTC.

The chain is built from TRBV1 and TRBJ2-3; TRBD2, the D gene given by the table, was not confirmed from the DNA. TRBV1 is recorded as a pseudogene. The CDR3 totals 17 residues. The CDR3 reads CTSSQGGSPERTDTQYF. The CDR3 nucleotides are TGCACCAGCAGCCAAGGTGGGTCTCCCGAGAGGACAGATACGCAGTATTTT.

This chain connects TRBV6-5 to TRBJ2-3; 8 nucleotides match TRBD2. Per germline, CDR1 MNHEY and CDR2 SVGAGI. Losses at the gene ends were 5 bases for V and 0 bases for J; bases not matched to a gene: 1. There are 14 residues in the CDR3. CDR3 sequence (DNA): TGTGCCAGCAGTAGACTAGCGAGCACAGATACGCAGTATTTT. This encodes CASSRLASTDTQYF.

The chain carries TRBV14 and TRBJ1-4, with D maybe TRBD1 (5 bases). With 3 bases removed from V and 4 bases from J, the gap between germline ends came to 15 bases. This CDR3 comprises 16 residues. Looked up from germline, CDR1 is SGHDN and CDR2 is FVKESK. The CDR3 protein is CASSHRLGQGNEKLFF. For the CDR3, the DNA is TGTGCCAGCAGCCACCGTCTCGGGCAGGGTAATGAAAAACTGTTTTTT.